This TCR beta chain comes out of a study of T cells in tuberculosis. On the study more broadly: This South African cohort compared adolescents with or without latent tuberculosis against adults with active tuberculosis. Overall study results and limits: Active tuberculosis patients had shorter CDR3-alpha; the beta difference was nonsignificant.

Assay used: immunoSEQ multiplex PCR; TCRdb lists only in-frame clones, some missing. The profile shows 30,000 to 35,000 clones, roughly nine tenths of them singletons. The germline gives CDR1 SGHNT, CDR2 YYREEE (reference sequence). This CDR3 is 16 amino acids long. V shed 4 bases, J shed 9 bases, and the junction held 12 bases outside the gene matches. Turning to this clone: What it binds is not known.

This chain uses TRBV5-4 with TRBJ1-6; 8 bases agree with TRBD1. This TCR derives from a donor aged 5-35 years with latent tuberculosis or without tuberculosis infection. The source material was PBMCs. CDR3 bases: TGTGCCAGCAGCCTAATCCAGGGGGCGCGAAGTTCACCCCTCCACTTT. As protein: CASSLIQGARSSPLHF.